These 12 T cell receptor beta chains share one sample of origin, sequenced in a study of cytomegalovirus exposure and HLA in healthy donors. It was with 60 Vbeta and 13 Jbeta primers that the PCR ran. Here immunoSEQ multiplex PCR was the method, and the copy in TCRdb shows in-frame clones only, minus some. The sample consists of 200,000 to 250,000 clones, roughly 82% of them appearing once. Material for sequencing was PBMCs. The origin of the receptors is a woman between 40 and 50 years old in good health and CMV-seropositive.

The chain couples TRBV7-2 to TRBJ2-7; D possibly corresponds to TRBD1 (5 bases). Germline CDR1 SGHTA, CDR2 FQGNSA. This CDR3 contains 12 residues. Trimming removed 5 bases at V and 5 bases at J, with 10 bases between. The CDR3 coding sequence is TGTGCCAGCAGCCCAGGACACAACGAGCAGTACTTC. As protein: CASSPGHNEQYF.

This clone has a handful of counts. This chain joins TRBV15 and TRBJ2-2, with 8 bases identical to TRBD1. In germline, CDR1 is LNHNV, CDR2 YYDKDF (reference sequence). CDR3 length: 16 amino acids. The V and J ends lost 3 bases and 1 base, in that order; junction bases with no gene match: 4. CDR3 sequence (DNA): TGTGCCACCAGCAGTGCCGGACAGGGGAACACCGGGGAGCTGTTTTTT. It is translated as CATSSAGQGNTGELFF.

On this clone: The junction departs from the called germline gene at one end, perhaps through a read error. V and J are TRBV5-1 and TRBJ2-7, with 7 bases aligning to TRBD2. Germline CDR1 is SGHRS and CDR2 is YFSETQ. The CDR3 spans 14 residues. CDR3 protein: CASSLTGGSYGQYF. CDR3 DNA: TGCGCCAGCAGCCTCACGGGAGGATCCTACGGGCAGTACTTC.

This clone was seen a few times. The chain recombines TRBV4-3 with TRBJ2-7; D may be TRBD1 (5 bases). Germline V CDR1 and CDR2: LGHNA, YSLEER. V shed 0 bases and J shed 2 bases, with 8 bases lying between them. There are 14 residues in the CDR3. Written as DNA, the CDR3 is TGCGCCAGCAGCCAAGACGCAGGGCCCTACGAGCAGTACTTC. Its protein product is CASSQDAGPYEQYF.

This clone has just one count. The chain combines TRBV5-1 with TRBJ2-2, with 12 positions matching TRBD1. V lost 4 bases, J lost 7 bases, and 11 bases stayed unmatched. The germline V gene has CDR1 SGHRS and CDR2 YFSETQ. The CDR3 contains 17 residues. CDR3 protein: CASSRGPGQGAVGELFF. The CDR3, as DNA: TGCGCCAGCAGCAGAGGACCGGGACAGGGGGCTGTCGGGGAGCTGTTTTTT.

The chain links TRBV10-3 to TRBJ2-3; 14 nucleotides match TRBD2. Germline CDR1 is ENHRY and CDR2 is SYGVKD. V trimming: 3 bases; J trimming: 7 bases; junction bases outside the gene matches: 6. CDR3 length equals 16 residues. CDR3 bases: TGTGCCATCAGTGAAAGGGGGACTAGCGGGGGAAATACGCAGTATTTT. This translates into CAISERGTSGGNTQYF.

The V gene is TRBV5-1, the J gene TRBJ1-1; the D gene is possibly TRBD1 (5 bases). Germline CDR1 SGHRS, CDR2 YFSETQ. V dropped 2 bases and J dropped 1 base, with 12 bases sitting between them. The CDR3 is made up of 15 amino acids. The CDR3 sequence is CASSLSGGWNTEAFF. The CDR3 bases are TGCGCCAGCAGCTTAAGTGGGGGGTGGAACACTGAAGCTTTCTTT.

This chain connects TRBV29-1 to TRBJ1-1; 7 bases are a match to TRBD1. Germline CDR1 SQVTM, CDR2 ANQGSEA. The CDR3 has 12 residues. J was trimmed by 8 bases and V by 8 bases; bases with no gene match: 11. The CDR3 DNA sequence: TGCAGCTTCTTACAGGGGTTCCAGGAAGCTTTCTTT. As protein: CSFLQGFQEAFF.

The chain links TRBV29-1 to TRBJ1-1; D possibly corresponds to TRBD1 (5 bases). The CDR3 length is 13 residues. V gave up 4 bases and J gave up 6 bases, with 15 bases separating them. Per germline, CDR1 SQVTM and CDR2 ANQGSEA. The CDR3 nucleotides read TGCAGCGTTGGCCCCGGGGGTGGATCTGAAGCTTTCTTT. Translated, it gives CSVGPGGGSEAFF.

The chain has TRBV19 and TRBJ1-5, with TRBD1 as a possible D gene (6 bases). Germline CDR1 is LNHDA and CDR2 is SQIVND (reference sequence). Trimming shortened V by 0 bases and J by 6 bases, and 12 bases separated the two germline ends. The CDR3 has 15 residues. The CDR3 DNA reads TGTGCCAGTAGTATAGAGGGCAGGGGTGGTCAGCCCCAGCATTTT. It specifies CASSIEGRGGQPQHF.

This sequence joins TRBV6-5 and TRBJ1-2; 9 nucleotides match TRBD1. CDR3 length equals 14 residues. Germline assignment: CDR1 MNHEY and CDR2 SVGAGI. Germline trimming cut 0 bases from V and 8 bases from J; bases unmatched to any gene: 4. CDR3 loop: CASSYSTGGRGYTF. CDR3 DNA: TGTGCCAGCAGTTACTCAACAGGGGGCAGGGGCTACACCTTC.

V usage is TRBV7-3 and J usage is TRBJ2-5; the match to TRBD2 covers 10 bases. CDR3 length: 15 amino acids. V dropped 8 bases and J dropped 2; count of bases not matched to a gene: 8. Per the germline V gene, CDR1 is SGHTA and CDR2 is FQGTGA. CDR3 sequence reads: CASATQRGGQETQYF. In nucleotides, the CDR3 is TGTGCCAGCGCGACTCAGCGGGGGGGTCAAGAGACCCAGTACTTC.